The 23 T cell receptor beta chains in this list originate from one sample, sequenced in a study of cytomegalovirus exposure and HLA in healthy donors. The method was immunoSEQ multiplex PCR; TCRdb's version includes in-frame clones alone and lacks a portion of them. The profile shows more than 150,000 clones, approximately 90% of them singletons. The sample taken for sequencing was PBMCs. The receptors stem from a man younger than 35 in good health and CMV-seronegative.

The chain uses TRBV6-5 and TRBJ2-7, with 11 bases matching TRBD2. CDR1 is MNHEY, CDR2 SVGAGI, per germline. This CDR3 has 16 amino acids. Losses at the gene ends were 0 bases for V and 4 bases for J; bases not matched to a gene: 5. The DNA for the CDR3 is TGTGCCAGCAGTTACTCTAGCGGGAGGGCCGGGTACGAGCAGTACTTC. As protein: CASSYSSGRAGYEQYF.

The chain couples TRBV5-1 to TRBJ1-1; D perhaps matches TRBD1 (5 bases). V dropped 0 bases and J dropped 4 bases, with 10 bases sitting between them. CDR3 length: 14 amino acids. CDR1 and CDR2 (germline): SGHRS, YFSETQ. The CDR3 DNA reads TGCGCCAGCAGCTTGGGCAGGGTAGGCACTGAAGCTTTCTTT. It encodes CASSLGRVGTEAFF.

The chain couples TRBV7-3 to TRBJ2-1; 7 bases are shared with TRBD1. The CDR3 covers 24 residues. The junction had 27 bases not matched to a gene; V was cut back by 1 base and J by 0 bases. Per germline, CDR1 SGHTA and CDR2 FQGTGA. In DNA form, the CDR3 reads TGTGCCAGCAGCTTAAGGAAGAGAATTAATAATCCTCCAGGTCCAGGGGGCTCCTACAATGAGCAGTTCTTC. Encoded protein: CASSLRKRINNPPGPGGSYNEQFF.

This clone occurred a few times. The chain carries TRBV2 and TRBJ1-5; no reliable D call. This CDR3 is 11 amino acids long. V shed 5 bases and J shed 8 bases, with 7 bases lying between them. Per germline, CDR1 SNHLY and CDR2 FYNNEI. Written as DNA, the CDR3 is TGTGCCAGCAGTTCCGGAGAGCCCCAGCATTTT. Amino acids: CASSSGEPQHF. Complete variable domain (other parts from reference TRBV2 and TRBJ1-5): EPEVTQTPSHQVTQMGQEVILRCVPISNHLYFYWYRQILGQKVEFLVSFYNNEISEKSEIFDDQFSVERPDGSNFTLKIRSTKLEDSAMYFCASSSGEPQHFGDGTRLSIL.

The gene calls are TRBV2 and TRBJ1-1; 9 nucleotides match TRBD1. V lost 7 bases and J lost 1; bases outside the gene matches: 7. CDR1 and CDR2 (germline): SNHLY, FYNNEI. This CDR3 comprises 15 residues. In DNA form, the CDR3 reads TGTGCCAGCAATCTGAAGGGACAGGGGAACACTGAAGCTTTCTTT. Residues: CASNLKGQGNTEAFF.

The J gene is TRBJ2-5, the V gene TRBV30; no reliable D call. Looked up from germline, CDR1 is GTSNPN and CDR2 is SVGIG (reference sequence). V lost 3 bases, J lost 4 bases, and 6 bases lay in between. The CDR3 extends over 11 amino acids. The CDR3 region is CAWSSRETQYF. The DNA of the CDR3 is TGTGCCTGGAGCTCTCGAGAGACCCAGTACTTC.

The chain combines TRBV6-1 with TRBJ1-4; maybe TRBD1 (5 bases). V shed 6 bases and J shed 8 bases, with 10 bases lying between them. The germline V gene has CDR1 MNHNS and CDR2 SASEGT. CDR3 length: 12 amino acids. DNA for the CDR3: TGTGCCAGCAGAGGACACTTGGAAAAACTGTTTTTT. Translation gives CASRGHLEKLFF.

The rearrangement joins TRBV6-1 to TRBJ1-1; 7 nucleotides line up with TRBD1. J was trimmed by 5 bases and V by 7 bases; bases with no gene match: 10. CDR3 length: 14 amino acids. The germline gives CDR1 MNHNS, CDR2 SASEGT. CDR3 nucleotides: TGTGCCAGCACCATTAGTTCAGGGGGGACTGAAGCTTTCTTT. It is translated as CASTISSGGTEAFF.

The genes are TRBV5-1 and TRBJ1-1, with TRBD1 matching over 9 bases. Germline trimming cut 0 bases from V and 5 bases from J; bases unmatched to any gene: 8. CDR1 is SGHRS and CDR2 is YFSETQ in the germline V gene. CDR3 length equals 16 residues. CDR3 loop: CASSLEGQGIGTEAFF. The CDR3 coding sequence is TGCGCCAGCAGCTTGGAGGGACAGGGTATTGGGACTGAAGCTTTCTTT.

V and J are TRBV5-1 and TRBJ1-3; perhaps TRBD1 as D (5 bases). Trimming cost V 0 bases and J 0 bases, with 10 bases left between them. CDR3 size: 16 residues. CDR1 SGHRS and CDR2 YFSETQ come from the germline V gene. CDR3 amino acids: CASSLVPDNSGNTIYF. Written as DNA, the CDR3 is TGCGCCAGCAGCTTGGTACCGGACAACTCTGGAAACACCATATATTTT.

V usage is TRBV14 and J usage is TRBJ1-1, with D maybe TRBD1 (6 bases). V dropped 5 bases and J dropped 3 bases, with 10 bases sitting between them. The CDR3 spans 13 residues. The germline CDR1 and CDR2 sequences are SGHDN and FVKESK. CDR3: CASSSQGYTEAFF. The CDR3 coding sequence is TGTGCCAGCAGCTCTCAGGGGTACACTGAAGCTTTCTTT.

The chain combines TRBV28 with TRBJ1-4; a weak D match, TRBD1 (6 bases). V was cut by 2 bases and J by 8 bases, with 18 bases left in between. Germline loops: CDR1 MDHEN, CDR2 SYDVKM. The length of the CDR3 is 16 residues. The CDR3 nucleotides are TGTGCCAGCAGTTTAGTTTGGGGAGGGGGAGGCGAAAAACTGTTTTTT. It encodes CASSLVWGGGGEKLFF.

This chain links TRBV7-6 with TRBJ2-1; maybe TRBD2 (6 bases). CDR1 is SGHVS, CDR2 FNYEAQ, per germline. This CDR3 contains 14 residues. Trimming took 1 base from V and 9 from J, leaving 13 bases between them. The CDR3 protein is CASSLVGGTAEQFF. The DNA of the CDR3 is TGTGCCAGCAGCTTAGTCGGCGGGACCGCTGAGCAGTTCTTC. Drawing the rest from reference TRBV7-6 and TRBJ2-1, the complete variable domain is GAGVSQSPRYKVTKRGQDVALRCDPISGHVSLYWYRQALGQGPEFLTYFNYEAQQDKSGLPNDRFSAERPEGSISTLTIQRTEQRDSAMYRCASSLVGGTAEQFFGPGTRLTVL.

This chain uses TRBV28 with TRBJ2-7; 10 nucleotides agree with TRBD2. This CDR3 has 23 amino acids. Germline CDR1 MDHEN, CDR2 SYDVKM. J lost 2 bases, V lost 3 bases, and 28 bases had no gene match. The CDR3 is CASSFPSQGNRENSGRETYEQYF. DNA of the CDR3: TGTGCCAGCAGTTTCCCCTCCCAGGGGAACAGGGAAAACAGCGGGAGGGAGACCTACGAGCAGTACTTC.

This chain connects TRBV10-1 to TRBJ2-3; 10 nucleotides match TRBD1. This CDR3 is 13 amino acids long. Germline CDR1 is WNHNN and CDR2 is SYGVQD (reference sequence). V dropped 7 bases and J dropped 4; count of bases not matched to a gene: 2. CDR3 DNA sequence: TGCGCCAGCAAAGGACAGGGGGCAGATACGCAGTATTTT. Its protein product is CASKGQGADTQYF.

The chain employs TRBV6-5 and TRBJ2-5; D ambiguous. Germline CDR1 reads MNHEY; CDR2 reads SVGAGI. Between the trimmed V and J ends, which lost 4 bases and 4 bases, there was a span of 10 bases. This CDR3 is built from 13 residues. The DNA of the CDR3 is TGTGCCAGCAGTTGGCGTAGAGGAGAGACCCAGTACTTC. Translating it yields CASSWRRGETQYF.

The gene calls are TRBV6-5 and TRBJ2-2; D may be TRBD1 (5 bases). V lost 6 bases to trimming and J lost 5 bases, with 10 bases between them. The CDR3 has 13 amino acids. Germline values: CDR1 MNHEY, CDR2 SVGAGI. The chain's CDR3 is CASSPGPTGELFF. DNA of the CDR3: TGTGCCAGCAGCCCAGGGCCAACCGGGGAGCTGTTTTTT.

This sequence joins TRBV25-1 and TRBJ2-3, with 10 bases matching TRBD2. Germline CDR1 reads MGHDK; CDR2 reads SYGVNS. The CDR3 is 16 residues long. J lost 4 bases, V lost 11 bases, and 15 bases had no gene match. For the CDR3, the DNA is TGTGCCTCCCGGATGGGGGCTAGCGGGAGTGCAGATACGCAGTATTTT. Translating it yields CASRMGASGSADTQYF.

This clone came up once. The V call is TRBV5-6, the J call TRBJ2-5; D is possibly TRBD1 (7 bases). CDR1 and CDR2 from the germline V gene are SGHDT and YYEEEE. The CDR3 extends over 16 amino acids. V lost 0 bases and J lost 5, with 17 bases in between. The CDR3 protein is CASSLAWRGREETQYF. The CDR3 nucleotides are TGTGCCAGCAGCTTGGCCTGGAGGGGGCGTGAGGAGACCCAGTACTTC.

This clone appeared a single time. The V gene is TRBV5-6, the J gene TRBJ1-1, with 9 bases aligning to TRBD1. Looked up from germline, CDR1 is SGHDT and CDR2 is YYEEEE. This CDR3 has 16 residues. After removal of 3 bases from V and 1 base from J, the junction contained 7 bases not matched to a gene. The CDR3 sequence: CASSSWTGAKNTEAFF. DNA for the CDR3: TGTGCCAGCAGCTCTTGGACAGGGGCTAAGAACACTGAAGCTTTCTTT. Drawing the rest from reference TRBV5-6 and TRBJ1-1, the complete variable domain is DAGVTQSPTHLIKTRGQQVTLRCSPKSGHDTVSWYQQALGQGPQFIFQYYEEEERQRGNFPDRFSGHQFPNYSSELNVNALLLGDSALYLCASSSWTGAKNTEAFFGQGTRLTVV.

The chain carries TRBV14 and TRBJ2-3, with TRBD1 matching 7 bases. The V segment lost 4 bases and the J segment 6 bases; nucleotides outside the gene matches: 13. CDR1 is SGHDN and CDR2 is FVKESK in the germline V gene. The CDR3 has 16 residues. The CDR3 nucleotides are TGTGCCAGCAGCCTAACCGACAGGGACGTAGCGGATACGCAGTATTTT. It specifies CASSLTDRDVADTQYF.

V and J are TRBV5-6 and TRBJ2-5; D unclear. This CDR3 is built from 15 residues. CDR1 and CDR2 from the germline V gene are SGHDT and YYEEEE. With 0 bases removed from V and 0 bases from J, the gap between germline ends came to 9 bases. CDR3 sequence (DNA): TGTGCCAGCAGCTTGGGCACCGGAGACCAAGAGACCCAGTACTTC. This translates into CASSLGTGDQETQYF.

This chain links TRBV10-1 with TRBJ2-5, with 7 nucleotides matching TRBD1. Looked up from germline, CDR1 is WNHNN and CDR2 is SYGVQD (reference sequence). J gave up 4 bases and V 2 bases, and 10 bases lay outside the gene matches. The length of the CDR3 is 16 residues. In nucleotides, the CDR3 is TGCGCCAGCAGTGAGAACCCGACAGGGCTCCCAGAGACCCAGTACTTC. This gives the protein CASSENPTGLPETQYF.